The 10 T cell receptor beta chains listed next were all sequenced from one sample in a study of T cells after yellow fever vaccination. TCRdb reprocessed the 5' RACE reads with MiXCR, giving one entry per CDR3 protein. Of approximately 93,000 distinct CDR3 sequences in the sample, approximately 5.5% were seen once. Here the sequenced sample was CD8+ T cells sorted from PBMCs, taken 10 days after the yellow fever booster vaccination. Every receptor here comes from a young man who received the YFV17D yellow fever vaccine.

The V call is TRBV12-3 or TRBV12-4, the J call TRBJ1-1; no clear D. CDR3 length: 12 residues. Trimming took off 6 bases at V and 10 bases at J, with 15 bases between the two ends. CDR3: CASRLDPMIAFF. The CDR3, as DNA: TGTGCCAGCAGGCTAGACCCCATGATAGCTTTCTTT.

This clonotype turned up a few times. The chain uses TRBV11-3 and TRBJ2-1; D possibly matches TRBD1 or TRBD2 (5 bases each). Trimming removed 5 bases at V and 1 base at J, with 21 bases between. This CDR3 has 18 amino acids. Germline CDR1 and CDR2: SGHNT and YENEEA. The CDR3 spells CASSPRRGASGSYNEQFF. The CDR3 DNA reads TGTGCCAGCAGCCCCCGCCGTGGGGCGAGCGGATCCTACAATGAGCAGTTCTTC.

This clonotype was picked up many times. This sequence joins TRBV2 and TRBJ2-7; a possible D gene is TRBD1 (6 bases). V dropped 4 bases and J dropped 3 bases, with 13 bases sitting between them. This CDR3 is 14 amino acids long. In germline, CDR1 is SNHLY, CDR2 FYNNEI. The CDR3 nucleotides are TGTGCCAGCAGTGGGACAGATGTTGACTACGAGCAGTACTTC. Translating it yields CASSGTDVDYEQYF.

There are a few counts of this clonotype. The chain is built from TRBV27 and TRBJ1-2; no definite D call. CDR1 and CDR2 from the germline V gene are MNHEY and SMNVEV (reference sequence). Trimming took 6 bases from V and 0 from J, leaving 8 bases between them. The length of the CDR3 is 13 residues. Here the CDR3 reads CASSAAANYGYTF. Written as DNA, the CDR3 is TGTGCCAGCAGCGCCGCCGCTAACTATGGCTACACCTTC.

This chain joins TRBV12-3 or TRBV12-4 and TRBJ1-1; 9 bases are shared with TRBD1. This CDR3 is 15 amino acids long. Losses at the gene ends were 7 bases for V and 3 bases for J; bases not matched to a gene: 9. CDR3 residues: CASKFQDRGDTEAFF. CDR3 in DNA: TGTGCCAGCAAATTCCAAGACAGGGGGGACACTGAAGCTTTCTTT.

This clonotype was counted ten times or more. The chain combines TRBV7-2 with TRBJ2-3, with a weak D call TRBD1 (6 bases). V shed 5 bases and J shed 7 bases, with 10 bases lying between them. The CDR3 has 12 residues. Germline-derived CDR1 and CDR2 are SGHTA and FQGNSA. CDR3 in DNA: TGTGCCAGCAGCACCGGACAGAATACGCAGTATTTT. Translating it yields CASSTGQNTQYF.

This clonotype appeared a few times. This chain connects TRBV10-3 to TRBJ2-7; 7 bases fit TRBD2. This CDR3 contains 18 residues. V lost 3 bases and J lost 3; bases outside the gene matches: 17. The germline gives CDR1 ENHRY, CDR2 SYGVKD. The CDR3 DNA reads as TGTGCCATCAGTGACCCCCGGGGAGGGATTCGTAACAACTACGAGCAGTACTTC. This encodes CAISDPRGGIRNNYEQYF.

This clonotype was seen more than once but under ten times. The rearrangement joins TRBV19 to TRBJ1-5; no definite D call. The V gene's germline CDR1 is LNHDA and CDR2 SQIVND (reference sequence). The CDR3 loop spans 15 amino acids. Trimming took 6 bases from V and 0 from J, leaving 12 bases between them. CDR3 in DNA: TGTGCCAGTAGAACCCAGGTTTATAGCAATCAGCCCCAGCATTTT. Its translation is CASRTQVYSNQPQHF.

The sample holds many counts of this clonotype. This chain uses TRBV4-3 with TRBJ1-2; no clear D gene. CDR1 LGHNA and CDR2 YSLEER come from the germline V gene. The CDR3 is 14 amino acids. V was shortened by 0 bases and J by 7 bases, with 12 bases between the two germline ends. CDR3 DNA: TGCGCCAGCAGCCAAGAGCCCGGCTGGGGTGGCTACACCTTC. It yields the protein CASSQEPGWGGYTF.

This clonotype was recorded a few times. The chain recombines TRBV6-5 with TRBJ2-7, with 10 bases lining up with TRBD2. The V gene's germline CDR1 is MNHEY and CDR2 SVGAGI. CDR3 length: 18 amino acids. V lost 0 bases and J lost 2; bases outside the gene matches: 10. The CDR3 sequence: CASSYSGWATSGAYEQYF. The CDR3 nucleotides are TGTGCCAGCAGTTACTCGGGTTGGGCAACTAGCGGGGCCTACGAGCAGTACTTC.